The 13 T cell receptor beta chains below come from one sample, sequenced in a study of cytomegalovirus exposure and HLA in healthy donors. Primers included in the PCR were 60 Vbeta and 13 Jbeta primers. Data came from immunoSEQ multiplex PCR; TCRdb stores just in-frame clones and leaves some out. The sample has some 150,000 clones, roughly three quarters seen once. The sequenced sample was PBMCs. The receptors here all came from a woman aged 45-59 years in good health and CMV-seronegative.

Turning to this clone: Mismatch with germline at one junction end may stem from a read error. The chain carries TRBV4-3 and TRBJ2-2, with D tentatively TRBD2 (6 bases). The CDR3 runs to 15 residues. Germline loops: CDR1 LGHNA, CDR2 YSLEER. This CDR3 is CASSQEGTLAGELFF. The CDR3 DNA reads TGCGCCAGCAGCCAAGAGGGGACTCTTGCCGGTGAGCTGTTTTTT.

This clone has more than one count but fewer than ten. The V and J genes are TRBV5-1 and TRBJ2-5, with TRBD2 matching over 8 bases. The CDR3 totals 16 residues. V shed 1 base and J 1 base; nucleotides not matched to a gene: 6. Germline CDR1 SGHRS, CDR2 YFSETQ. This chain's CDR3 is CASSLSSGGPQETQYF. In DNA form, the CDR3 reads TGCGCCAGCAGCTTGTCAAGCGGGGGTCCCCAAGAGACCCAGTACTTC.

The count of this clone is one. This rearrangement joins TRBV28 to TRBJ1-1; 7 positions agree with TRBD1. The V gene end was trimmed by 10 bases and the J gene end by 3 bases; junction bases not matched to a gene: 8. This CDR3 contains 13 residues. Germline V gives CDR1 MDHEN, CDR2 SYDVKM. The CDR3 region is CATRQGRHTEAFF. In DNA form, the CDR3 reads TGTGCCACCAGACAGGGAAGGCACACTGAAGCTTTCTTT.

The chain is built from TRBV19 and TRBJ2-3; 13 bases fit TRBD2. CDR3 length: 18 amino acids. CDR1 is LNHDA and CDR2 is SQIVND in the germline V gene (reference sequence). The V and J ends lost 3 bases and 1 base, in that order; junction bases with no gene match: 7. As DNA, the CDR3 is TGTGCCAGTAGTATCTCCGGGACTAGCGGGGATCGCACAGATACGCAGTATTTT. It encodes CASSISGTSGDRTDTQYF.

The rearrangement links TRBV5-6 to TRBJ1-3; no clear D gene. V was clipped by 0 bases and J by 2 bases, with 6 bases between them. The germline V gene encodes CDR1 SGHDT and CDR2 YYEEEE. The CDR3 covers 14 residues. The CDR3 coding sequence is TGTGCCAGCAGCTTGGCAGTTCCTGGAAACACCATATATTTT. This encodes CASSLAVPGNTIYF. Using reference TRBV5-6 and TRBJ1-3 for the parts outside the CDR3, the full variable domain is DAGVTQSPTHLIKTRGQQVTLRCSPKSGHDTVSWYQQALGQGPQFIFQYYEEEERQRGNFPDRFSGHQFPNYSSELNVNALLLGDSALYLCASSLAVPGNTIYFGEGSWLTVV.

In regard to this clone: Different DNA sequences within this sample yield the same CDR3. The chain uses TRBV19 and TRBJ2-3, with 11 bases lining up with TRBD1. CDR3 length: 14 residues. Germline loops: CDR1 LNHDA, CDR2 SQIVND (reference sequence). V gave up 6 bases and J gave up 3 bases; unmatched junction bases: 2. CDR3 protein: CASRDRGRTDTQYF. DNA for the CDR3: TGTGCCAGTAGGGACAGGGGGCGGACAGATACGCAGTATTTT.

The chain employs TRBV6-5 and TRBJ1-4, with D hard to call. Germline V gives CDR1 MNHEY, CDR2 SVGAGI. The length of the CDR3 is 16 residues. Trimming shortened V by 0 bases and J by 0 bases, and 8 bases separated the two germline ends. This CDR3 is CASSYSTGATNEKLFF. The CDR3 DNA follows: TGTGCCAGCAGTTACTCGACTGGTGCAACTAATGAAAAACTGTTTTTT.

A note on this clone: Other nucleotide sequences in the sample specify the same CDR3. This chain uses TRBV19 with TRBJ1-1; possible D gene TRBD1, 6 bases. Germline V gene data show CDR1 as LNHDA and CDR2 as SQIVND (reference sequence). Trimming removed 3 bases at V and 3 bases at J, with 8 bases between. The CDR3 spans 13 residues. For the CDR3, the DNA is TGTGCCAGTAGTATGCAGGGGCACACTGAAGCTTTCTTT. Translated: CASSMQGHTEAFF. The whole variable domain, filled in from reference TRBV19 and TRBJ1-1, reads DGGITQSPKYLFRKEGQNVTLSCEQNLNHDAMYWYRQDPGQGLRLIYYSQIVNDFQKGDIAEGYSVSREKKESFPLTVTSAQKNPTAFYLCASSMQGHTEAFFGQGTRLTVV.

The CDR3 is CASSQDPRRGPYEQYF. Here the CDR3 DNA reads TGCGCCAGCAGCCAAGACCCCCGCAGGGGCCCCTACGAGCAGTACTTC. The chain has TRBV4-3 and TRBJ2-7; perhaps TRBD1 as D (6 bases). Trimming stripped 0 bases from V and 2 bases from J, with 14 bases between. The germline V gene encodes CDR1 LGHNA and CDR2 YSLEER. CDR3 size: 16 residues.

The V and J genes are TRBV5-6 and TRBJ2-1; D might be TRBD1 (6 bases). Germline CDR1 is SGHDT and CDR2 is YYEEEE. The CDR3 contains 15 residues. V was shortened by 0 bases and J by 8 bases, with 15 bases between the two germline ends. CDR3: CASSLGPWTDDEQFF. In nucleotides, the CDR3 is TGTGCCAGCAGCTTGGGGCCCTGGACAGACGATGAGCAGTTCTTC.

In this sample, this clone turned up once. The V gene is TRBV15, the J gene TRBJ1-1; D is unclear. CDR1 is LNHNV and CDR2 is YYDKDF in the germline V gene (reference sequence). V was pared by 1 base and J by 0 bases, with 9 bases between. The CDR3 sequence is 15 residues long. The CDR3 DNA is TGTGCCACCAGCAGAGTGAGAGGGATGAACACTGAAGCTTTCTTT. Translating gives CATSRVRGMNTEAFF.

This clone has just one count. In DNA form, the CDR3 reads TGCGCCAGCAGCTTGGATGGTGGCGGGAGCAGGGATGGCTACACCTTC. Amino acid sequence: CASSLDGGGSRDGYTF. The chain is built from TRBV5-1 and TRBJ1-2; maybe TRBD1 (5 bases). Germline V gene data show CDR1 as SGHRS and CDR2 as YFSETQ. This CDR3 is 16 amino acids long. The ends were cut back, 0 bases at V and 6 bases at J, with 18 bases in the middle. The variable domain in full, completed from reference TRBV5-1 and TRBJ1-2, reads KAGVTQTPRYLIKTRGQQVTLSCSPISGHRSVSWYQQTPGQGLQFLFEYFSETQRNKGNFPGRFSGRQFSNSRSEMNVSTLELGDSALYLCASSLDGGGSRDGYTFGSGTRLTVV.

This clone has only a few counts. The chain carries TRBV6-5 and TRBJ2-7, with 7 bases matching TRBD1. Germline assignment: CDR1 MNHEY and CDR2 SVGAGI. V shed 6 bases and J 3 bases; nucleotides not matched to a gene: 8. This CDR3 has 14 amino acids. The CDR3 DNA reads TGTGCCAGCAGACCCGGACAGGCACGCTACGAGCAGTACTTC. Encoded protein: CASRPGQARYEQYF.